This T cell receptor (beta chain) originates from a study of blood T cells in healthy people across ages. Next came a second PCR, run for about 7 to 12 cycles, which used a sample-barcoded 5' primer along with a J-beta primer mix. Each CDR3 protein is one row after TCRdb ran MiXCR on the 5' RACE reads. In the table there are around 1,500,000 distinct CDR3 sequences, 28% of which are singletons. Study-wide findings and caveats: As naive T cell percentage varied, TCR beta diversity correlated strongly with it.

Only a few counts were recorded for this clonotype. Antigen unknown. The sequenced sample was blood. The sequence came from a young woman in good health.

CDR3 residues: CSAWIQGSSYEQYF. The CDR3 nucleotides read TGCAGTGCCTGGATACAGGGGAGCTCCTACGAGCAGTACTTC. The chain carries TRBV20-1 and TRBJ2-7, with TRBD1 identical over 7 bases. The trim removed 6 bases at V and 0 bases at J, leaving 8 bases unmatched. Germline CDR1 is DFQATT and CDR2 is SNEGSKA (reference sequence). The CDR3 spans 14 residues.